The T cell receptor (beta chain) described here comes from a study of identical twins. Regarding the study as a whole: Abundant cord blood beta clonotypes carried fewer insertions; memory repertoires showed none.

A universal primer site was added by template switching, and unique molecular identifiers were carried by the cDNA. From the 5' RACE reads, TCRdb called clonotypes with MiXCR, one entry per CDR3 protein. The repertoire includes hundreds of thousands of distinct CDR3 sequences, about 12% of them detected once, and 1.5% to 2% sits in the top ten. This clonotype was detected only a few times. The antigen remains unidentified. All donors were healthy, and all were Caucasian. Germline values: CDR1 MRHNA, CDR2 SNTAGT. The V gene end was trimmed by 2 bases and the J gene end by 5 bases; junction bases not matched to a gene: 4. The CDR3 is 16 amino acids. These data were also reused for a study on yellow fever vaccine responses in identical twins.

The clonotype originates from a woman aged 18-30 years in good health. Sample: PBMCs. This chain uses TRBV6-4 with TRBJ1-5; 12 bases are a match to TRBD1. The CDR3 here is CASSDLGQGADQPQHF. The CDR3 nucleotides are TGTGCCAGCAGTGACCTGGGACAGGGGGCTGATCAGCCCCAGCATTTT.